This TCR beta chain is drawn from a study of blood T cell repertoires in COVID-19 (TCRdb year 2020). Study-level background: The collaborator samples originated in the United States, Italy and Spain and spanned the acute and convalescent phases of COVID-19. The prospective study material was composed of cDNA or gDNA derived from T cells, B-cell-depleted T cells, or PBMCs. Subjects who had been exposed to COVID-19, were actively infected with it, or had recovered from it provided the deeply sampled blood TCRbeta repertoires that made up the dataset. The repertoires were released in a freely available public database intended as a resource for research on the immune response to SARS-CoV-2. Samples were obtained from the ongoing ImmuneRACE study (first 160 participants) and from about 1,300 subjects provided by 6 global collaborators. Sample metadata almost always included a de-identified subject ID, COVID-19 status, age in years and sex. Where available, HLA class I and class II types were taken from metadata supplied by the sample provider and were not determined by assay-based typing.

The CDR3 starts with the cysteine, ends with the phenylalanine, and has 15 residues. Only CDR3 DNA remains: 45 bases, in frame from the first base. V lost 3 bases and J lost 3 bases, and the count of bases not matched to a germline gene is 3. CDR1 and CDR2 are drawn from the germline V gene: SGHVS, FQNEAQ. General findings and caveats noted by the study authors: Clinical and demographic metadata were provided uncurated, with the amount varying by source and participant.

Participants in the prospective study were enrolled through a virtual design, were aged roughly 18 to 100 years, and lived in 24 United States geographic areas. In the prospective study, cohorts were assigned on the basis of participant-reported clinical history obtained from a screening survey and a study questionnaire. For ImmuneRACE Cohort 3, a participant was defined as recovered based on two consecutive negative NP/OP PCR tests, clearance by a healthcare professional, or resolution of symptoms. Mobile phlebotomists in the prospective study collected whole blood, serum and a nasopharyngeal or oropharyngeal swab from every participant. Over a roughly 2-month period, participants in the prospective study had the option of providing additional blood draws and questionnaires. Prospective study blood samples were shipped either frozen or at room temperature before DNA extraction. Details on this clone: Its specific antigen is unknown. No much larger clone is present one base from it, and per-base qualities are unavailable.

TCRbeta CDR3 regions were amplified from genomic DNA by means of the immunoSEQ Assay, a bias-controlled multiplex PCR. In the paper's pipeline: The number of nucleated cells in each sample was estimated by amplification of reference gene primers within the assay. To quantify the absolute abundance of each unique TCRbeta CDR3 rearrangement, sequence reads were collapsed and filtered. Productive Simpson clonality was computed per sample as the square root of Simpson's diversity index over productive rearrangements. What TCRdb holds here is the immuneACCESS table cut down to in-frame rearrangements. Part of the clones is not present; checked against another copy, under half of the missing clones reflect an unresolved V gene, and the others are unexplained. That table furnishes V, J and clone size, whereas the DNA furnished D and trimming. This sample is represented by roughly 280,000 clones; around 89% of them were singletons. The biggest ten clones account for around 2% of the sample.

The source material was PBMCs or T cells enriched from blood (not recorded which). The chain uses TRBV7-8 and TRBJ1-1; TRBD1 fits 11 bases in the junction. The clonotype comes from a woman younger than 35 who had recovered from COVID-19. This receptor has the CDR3 CASSLGTGGYTEAFF. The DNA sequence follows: TGTGCCAGCAGCTTGGGGACAGGGGGGTACACTGAAGCTTTCTTT.